Here is one T cell receptor beta chain with its context. Trimming cost V 5 bases and J 7 bases, with 18 bases left between them. Germline V gene sequence: CDR1 MDHEN, CDR2 SYDVKM. CDR3 size: 15 residues. Time point in this sample: baseline pretreatment blood. Treatment: 15 Gy SBRT to primary tumor, nephrectomy 4 weeks later. This renal cell carcinoma was of the clear cell type. The table came from immunoSEQ multiplex PCR; TCRdb's copy has only in-frame clones and leaves some out. Among around 160,000 clones listed, roughly nine tenths were seen once. The sample belongs to a study of radiation and T cells in renal cell carcinoma.

This clonotype was sampled from a woman between 65 and 79 years old with renal cell carcinoma. The V call is TRBV28, the J call TRBJ2-4, with TRBD1 as a possible D gene (5 bases). The input for sequencing was blood, taken from a patient whose treatment included radiotherapy and nephrectomy. The CDR3 DNA follows: TGTGCCAGCAGTCCACACACCGCAGGGTATAACATTCAGTACTTC. It yields the protein CASSPHTAGYNIQYF.